One TCR beta chain is described in this entry. Its antigen remains unknown. Sequencing was at survey level. Some clones are missing from TCRdb's copy, which holds only in-frame ones; the method was immunoSEQ multiplex PCR. The sample includes 55,000 to 65,000 clones, over 65% of them seen just once. These data come from a study of pediatric ulcerative colitis. General observations from the study: A couple of rectal clonotypes were found only in ulcerative colitis patients, all of them. Total lymphocyte DNA, not sorted subsets, was the template.

There are 15 residues in the CDR3. Trimming cost V 1 base and J 10 bases; bases outside gene matches: 7. Germline assignment: CDR1 LNHNV and CDR2 YYDKDF (reference sequence). The receptor comes from a boy younger than 18 with moderate ulcerative colitis. Material for sequencing was blood. V usage is TRBV15 and J usage is TRBJ1-6; TRBD1 aligns across 7 bases. The CDR3 is CATSRARGVGSPLHF. DNA for the CDR3: TGTGCCACCAGCAGAGCCAGGGGGGTAGGATCACCCCTCCACTTT.